This TCR beta chain stems from a study of glioma-infiltrating T cells. Germline CDR1 and CDR2: SGHNT and YYREEE (reference sequence). Trimming took off 1 base at V and 4 bases at J, with 14 bases between the two ends. The CDR3 has 15 amino acids. This clonotype was found many times. The antigen remains unidentified. TCR alpha and beta CDR3 regions were amplified from RNA using iRepertoire nested multiplex PCR. Tissue mRNA or PBMC total RNA, roughly 90-450 ng, went into one-step reverse transcription and amplification. TCRdb re-analysed the multiplex PCR reads in MiXCR, keeping a single row per CDR3 protein. The sample carries tens of thousands of distinct CDR3 sequences, about 40% recorded once. Study-wide findings and caveats: Tissue and blood shared very few CDR3 sequences. Above-expected tissue-blood divergence occurred in all gliomas, most in low-grade ones.

The sequencing input was glioma tissue, nonneoplastic brain tissue, or PBMCs (not recorded which). The chain recombines TRBV5-4 with TRBJ2-5, with D tentatively TRBD2 (5 bases). The origin of this receptor is a human donor with low-grade glioma or glioblastoma, undergoing nonglioma brain surgery, or in good health (not recorded which). Here the CDR3 DNA reads TGTGCCAGCAGCTTGATAGGGAAAACTAGAGAGACCCAGTACTTC. It specifies CASSLIGKTRETQYF.